This T cell receptor (beta chain) was documented in a study of blood T cell repertoires in COVID-19. Overall study: COVID-19 samples collected from the United States, Italy and Spain covered acute and convalescent phases.

This clone came up once. Patients of the Seattle cohort, enrolled during active infection, were followed longitudinally. The protocol was immunoSEQ multiplex PCR, while the TCRdb copy is restricted to in-frame clones and leaves out a portion. The data hold under 400,000 clones, with almost 90% observed a single time. Germline V CDR1 and CDR2: SGHNT, YYREEE (reference sequence). The CDR3 runs to 14 residues. J gave up 10 bases and V 4 bases, and 8 bases lay outside the gene matches. This sequence originates from a woman in her thirties with COVID-19, enrolled during active disease. Sequencing input: peripheral blood. The rearrangement uses TRBV5-4 and TRBJ1-6; 7 bases fit TRBD1. The CDR3 reads CASSTDRVHSPLHF. CDR3 nucleotides: TGTGCCAGCAGCACTGACAGGGTTCACTCACCCCTCCACTTT.